The rows below give T cell receptor beta chains drawn from one sample of a study of OX40 agonist ivuxolimab in advanced cancers. Repertoires were generated with immunoSEQ multiplex PCR, while TCRdb's copy carries only in-frame clones and drops some. The sample holds about 77,000 clones, approximately 89% seen once. The source material was CD4+ or CD8+ T cells sorted from blood, sampled in a trial of the OX40 agonist ivuxolimab. Receptors were obtained from an adult with an advanced solid tumor such as melanoma, head and neck, liver or kidney cancer. Both conserved end residues are part of each CDR3. A D gene is named only where the DNA matches it firmly. Clone size is stated in some rows and not others, as once, few, many or a class when expanded.

V: TRBV15
D: .
J: TRBJ1-3
size: once
CDR3: CATSREWPPGLITGTSGNTIYF
DNA: TGTGCCACCAGCAGAGAGTGGCCCCCGGGCTTGATCACAGGGACCTCTGGAAACACCATATATTTT

V: TRBV10-1
D: .
J: TRBJ2-1
size: .
CDR3: CASSETDPWEQFF
DNA: TGCGCCAGCAGTGAGACCGACCCGTGGGAGCAGTTCTTC

V: TRBV30
D: .
J: TRBJ1-2
size: .
CDR3: CAWSPHLYGYTF
DNA: TGTGCCTGGAGTCCTCACCTCTATGGCTACACCTTC

V: TRBV19
D: .
J: TRBJ2-7
size: .
CDR3: CASSTGHSYEQYF
DNA: TGTGCCAGTAGTACGGGACACTCCTACGAGCAGTACTTC

V: TRBV4-1
D: .
J: TRBJ2-2
size: .
CDR3: CASSRGGAGGELFF
DNA: TGCGCCAGCAGCCGGGGCGGGGCAGGCGGGGAGCTGTTTTTT

V: TRBV7-9
D: TRBD1
J: TRBJ1-2
size: .
CDR3: CASSWTGTGAGGGYTF
DNA: TGTGCCAGCAGCTGGACCGGGACAGGGGCGGGCGGTGGCTACACCTTC

V: TRBV27
D: .
J: TRBJ2-7
size: .
CDR3: CASSLSFREYPYEQYF
DNA: TGTGCCAGCAGTTTATCTTTCAGGGAGTACCCCTACGAGCAGTACTTC

V: TRBV6-5
D: .
J: TRBJ2-7
size: once
CDR3: CASSYSIGGSSYEQYF
DNA: TGTGCCAGCAGTTACTCTATTGGAGGAAGCTCCTACGAGCAGTACTTC

V: TRBV11-3
D: .
J: TRBJ1-3
size: .
CDR3: CASSLDSRADSGNTIYF
DNA: TGTGCCAGCAGCTTAGACTCTCGGGCCGACTCTGGAAACACCATATATTTT

V: TRBV12-5
D: .
J: TRBJ1-1
size: few
CDR3: CASGARRGTEAFF
DNA: TGTGCTAGTGGTGCCCGACGAGGCACTGAAGCTTTCTTT

V: TRBV30
D: .
J: TRBJ2-7
size: .
CDR3: CAWTRDTAYEQYF
DNA: TGTGCCTGGACCCGGGACACTGCCTACGAGCAGTACTTC

V: TRBV5-4
D: .
J: TRBJ2-7
size: .
CDR3: CASSLKKQGSYEQYF
DNA: TGTGCCAGCAGCCTAAAGAAACAGGGTTCCTACGAGCAGTACTTC